Following are 13 T cell receptor beta chains from one sample sequenced in a study of T cells in Graves' hyperthyroidism and ophthalmopathy (dated by TCRdb to the late 2010s). Libraries came from multiplex PCR. Sequenced on an Illumina HiSeq 2000. The TCR beta CDR3 regions were amplified from RNA transcripts. The TCR CDR3 was subjected to a first round of RT-PCR using the HTBI primer set and the Qiagen OneStep RT-PCR kit. Using fastp trimming at Q25 and MiXCR clonotype assembly, TCRdb reanalyzed the public sequencing data and kept in-frame beta chains. For every CDR3 protein sequence, its rows merge into one entry that carries the most common genes and DNA. This sample has 150,000 or so distinct CDR3 sequences in its table, and 8% to 9.5% of those were observed once. The ten largest clones represent less than 25% of the sample. The source material was blood. The source of these receptors is a woman under 30 with Graves' hyperthyroidism that later progressed to Graves' ophthalmopathy.

This clonotype was observed a handful of times. This rearrangement joins TRBV11-2 to TRBJ1-6; D unresolved. The CDR3 runs 14 residues. Germline V gene data show CDR1 as SGHAT and CDR2 as FQNNGV. V lost 0 bases and J lost 7, with 7 bases in between. CDR3 residues: CASSLEPENSPLHF. The CDR3 DNA sequence: TGTGCCAGCAGCTTAGAGCCCGAGAATTCACCCCTCCACTTT.

This clonotype was counted many times. CDR3 in amino acids: CASTLAGANTDTQYF. CDR3 coding DNA: TGTGCCAGCACCCTAGCGGGGGCCAACACAGATACGCAGTATTTT. The chain combines TRBV12-3 or TRBV12-4 with TRBJ2-3; 10 nucleotides line up with TRBD2. The CDR3 covers 15 residues. Trimming cost V 7 bases and J 2 bases; bases outside gene matches: 6.

This clonotype was seen many times. This sequence joins TRBV2 and TRBJ1-2; 11 nucleotides align to TRBD1. This CDR3 has 13 amino acids. Per the germline V gene, CDR1 is SNHLY and CDR2 is FYNNEI. The J segment lost 8 bases and the V segment lost 6 bases, leaving 5 bases of the junction unmatched. The CDR3 reads CASSGQGAKGYTF. In DNA form, the CDR3 reads TGTGCCAGCAGCGGACAGGGGGCGAAGGGCTACACCTTC.

This clonotype has a count of ten or more. V usage is TRBV19 and J usage is TRBJ1-1; D gene uncertain. Per the germline V gene, CDR1 is LNHDA and CDR2 is SQIVND (reference sequence). This CDR3 region has 15 residues. CDR3 loop: CATAPQSLVNTEAFF. CDR3 nucleotide sequence: TGTGCAACGGCGCCGCAGAGCCTCGTGAACACTGAAGCTTTCTTT.

In this sample, this clonotype turned up many times. The chain uses TRBV25-1 and TRBJ1-4, with TRBD1 matching over 8 bases. J gave up 8 bases and V 3 bases, and 8 bases lay outside the gene matches. The CDR3 consists of 15 residues. Germline V gene sequence: CDR1 MGHDK, CDR2 SYGVNS. CDR3 residues: CASSDAGQGNEKLFF. The CDR3 coding sequence is TGTGCCAGCAGTGATGCTGGACAGGGCAACGAAAAACTGTTTTTT.

This clonotype was detected ten times or more. V gene TRBV30 combines with J gene TRBJ1-5; D unclear. Germline CDR1 GTSNPN, CDR2 SVGIG (reference sequence). The CDR3 totals 14 residues. The ends were cut back, 3 bases at V and 3 bases at J, with 12 bases in the middle. CDR3 protein: CAWSIGLDNQPQHF. The DNA of the CDR3 is TGTGCCTGGAGCATTGGACTGGACAATCAGCCCCAGCATTTT.

The chain uses TRBV6-1 and TRBJ1-5; 7 positions match TRBD1. The CDR3 runs to 17 residues. V lost 7 bases, J lost 2 bases, and 14 bases stayed unmatched. The germline V gene encodes CDR1 MNHNS and CDR2 SASEGT. The CDR3 DNA is TGTGCCAGCATGGGGGAGTGGGGACAGAGACGCAATCAGCCCCAGCATTTT. The encoded protein is CASMGEWGQRRNQPQHF.

The table lists this clonotype with a count of one. The chain joins TRBV24-1 to TRBJ2-1, with a tentative D call TRBD1 (6 bases). The CDR3 has 14 amino acids. Germline V lookup: CDR1 KGHDR, CDR2 SFDVKD. Trimming pared 4 bases from V and 6 bases from J, leaving 12 bases between. This CDR3 is CATSELQGGNEQFF. The CDR3 DNA follows: TGTGCCACCAGTGAGTTACAGGGTGGCAATGAGCAGTTCTTC.

This clonotype has ten or more counts. The rearrangement joins TRBV3-1 to TRBJ1-1, with D perhaps TRBD1 (5 bases). The V end was cut by 2 bases, the J end by 5 bases, with 12 bases between. CDR1 LGHDT and CDR2 YNNKEL come from the germline V gene (reference sequence). There are 14 residues in the CDR3. The CDR3 DNA sequence: TGTGCCAGCAGCCAATACAGGCGAGGAACTGAAGCTTTCTTT. Translating gives CASSQYRRGTEAFF.

Only a few counts were recorded for this clonotype. This sequence joins TRBV7-9 and TRBJ2-1; 9 bases fit TRBD2. Trimming removed 2 bases from V and 1 base from J; junction bases left unmatched: 15. The CDR3 extends over 20 amino acids. The germline V gene encodes CDR1 SEHNR and CDR2 FQNEAQ (reference sequence). CDR3: CASSLLVGGSGRGSYNEQFF. CDR3 DNA: TGTGCCAGCAGCTTATTGGTTGGAGGTAGCGGGAGAGGGTCCTACAATGAGCAGTTCTTC.

This clonotype was seen more than once but under ten times. The rearrangement links TRBV25-1 to TRBJ2-5; the D call may be TRBD1 or TRBD2 (5 bases each). CDR1 and CDR2 (germline): MGHDK, SYGVNS. Trimming left V 1 base short and J 5 bases short, with 11 bases between. CDR3 length: 14 residues. The CDR3 loop reads CASSEWGMGETQYF. DNA of the CDR3: TGTGCCAGCAGTGAATGGGGGATGGGGGAGACCCAGTACTTC.

This clonotype was found a few times. The DNA of the CDR3 is TGTGCCAGCAGCTCCCTCCGCGGTACGTACGAGCAGTACTTC. Protein: CASSSLRGTYEQYF. The chain is built from TRBV11-2 and TRBJ2-7, with D uncertain. V lost 4 bases and J lost 4, with 14 bases in between. CDR1 and CDR2 from the germline V gene are SGHAT and FQNNGV. CDR3 length: 14 residues.

This clonotype was recorded many times. This chain uses TRBV4-1 with TRBJ1-1; no definite D call. In germline, CDR1 is MGHRA, CDR2 YSYEKL. CDR3 length: 14 residues. V was shortened by 3 bases and J by 4 bases, with 12 bases between the two germline ends. CDR3 loop: CASSHTWSATEAFF. Here the CDR3 DNA reads TGCGCCAGCAGCCATACATGGAGTGCCACTGAAGCTTTCTTT.